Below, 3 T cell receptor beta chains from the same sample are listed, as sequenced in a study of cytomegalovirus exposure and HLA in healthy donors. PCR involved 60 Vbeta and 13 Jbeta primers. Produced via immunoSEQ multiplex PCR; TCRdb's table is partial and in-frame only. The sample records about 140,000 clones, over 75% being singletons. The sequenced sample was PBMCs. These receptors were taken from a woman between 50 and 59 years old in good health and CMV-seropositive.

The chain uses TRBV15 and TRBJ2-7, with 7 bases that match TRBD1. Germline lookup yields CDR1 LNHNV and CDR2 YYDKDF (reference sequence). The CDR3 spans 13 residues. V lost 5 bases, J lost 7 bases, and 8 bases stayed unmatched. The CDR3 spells CATSSNRGWEQYF. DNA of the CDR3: TGTGCCACCAGCTCGAACAGGGGTTGGGAGCAGTACTTC.

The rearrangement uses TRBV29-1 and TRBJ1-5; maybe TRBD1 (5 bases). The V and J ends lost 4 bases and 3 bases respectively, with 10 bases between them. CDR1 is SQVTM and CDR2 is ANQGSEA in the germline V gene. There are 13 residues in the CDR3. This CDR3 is CSVAGGPNQPQHF. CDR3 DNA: TGCAGCGTTGCCGGGGGACCCAATCAGCCCCAGCATTTT.

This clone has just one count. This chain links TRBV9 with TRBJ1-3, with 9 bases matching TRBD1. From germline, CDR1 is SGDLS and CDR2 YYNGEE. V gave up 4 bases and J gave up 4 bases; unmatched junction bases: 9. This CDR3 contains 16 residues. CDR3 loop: CASSSPTGGAGNTIYF. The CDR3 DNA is TGTGCCAGCAGCTCCCCTACAGGGGGCGCCGGAAACACCATATATTTT.